One and the same sample provided the 20 T cell receptor beta chains below, sequenced in a study of cytomegalovirus exposure and HLA in healthy donors. A multiplex PCR was run with 60 Vbeta primers and 13 Jbeta primers. Produced via immunoSEQ multiplex PCR; TCRdb's table is partial and in-frame only. The table records more than 80,000 clones, about four fifths of them present only once. Sample: PBMCs. The receptors originated from a woman in her seventies in good health and CMV-seropositive.

This clone has only a few counts. The V gene is TRBV28, the J gene TRBJ2-2; D is possibly TRBD2 (7 bases). The CDR3 covers 13 residues. The V end lost 8 bases, the J end lost 3 bases, and 10 bases lay between the germline ends. Germline V gene lookup returns CDR1 MDHEN and CDR2 SYDVKM. The CDR3 protein is CASGGADTGELFF. CDR3 DNA sequence: TGTGCCAGCGGGGGGGCGGACACCGGGGAGCTGTTTTTT.

This chain uses TRBV18 with TRBJ1-1; 8 nucleotides line up with TRBD1. From germline, CDR1 is KGHSH and CDR2 LQKENI. J was trimmed by 3 bases and V by 6 bases; bases with no gene match: 12. The CDR3 is made up of 16 amino acids. CDR3 amino acids: CASSRGTGLGDTEAFF. In DNA form, the CDR3 reads TGTGCCAGCTCCCGGGGGACAGGTCTAGGGGACACTGAAGCTTTCTTT. Combining the CDR3 with reference TRBV18 and TRBJ1-1 gives the whole variable domain NAGVMQNPRHLVRRRGQEARLRCSPMKGHSHVYWYRQLPEEGLKFMVYLQKENIIDESGMPKERFSAEFPKEGPSILRIQQVVRGDSAAYFCASSRGTGLGDTEAFFGQGTRLTVV.

The rearrangement joins TRBV7-9 to TRBJ2-7; 13 bases match TRBD2. V gave up 4 bases and J gave up 6 bases; unmatched junction bases: 6. Germline V CDR1 and CDR2: SEHNR, FQNEAQ (reference sequence). CDR3 length: 15 residues. The CDR3 coding sequence is TGTGCCAGCAGCTCAACTAGCGGGGGGGCCCTCGAGCAGTACTTC. Amino acids: CASSSTSGGALEQYF.

This chain links TRBV6-1 with TRBJ2-3, with 10 bases fitting TRBD2. This CDR3 is built from 16 residues. Looked up from germline, CDR1 is MNHNS and CDR2 is SASEGT. Losses at the gene ends were 0 bases for V and 8 bases for J; bases not matched to a gene: 8. CDR3 sequence: CASSEAASGGAGTQYF. CDR3 in DNA: TGTGCCAGCAGTGAAGCGGCGAGCGGGGGGGCAGGTACGCAGTATTTT.

This chain uses TRBV29-1 with TRBJ2-1, with D perhaps matching TRBD2 (6 bases). CDR1 is SQVTM and CDR2 is ANQGSEA in the germline V gene. This CDR3 region has 13 residues. Trimming took off 5 bases at V and 5 bases at J, with 13 bases between the two ends. The CDR3 here is CSVSLGLNNEQFF. The CDR3 DNA is TGCAGCGTTTCATTGGGACTCAACAATGAGCAGTTCTTC.

With regard to this clone: Sequence at one end of the junction differs from germline and may be a read error. This sequence joins TRBV5-1 and TRBJ2-1, with TRBD2 as a possible D gene (5 bases). The CDR3 is made up of 13 amino acids. The germline V gene encodes CDR1 SGHRS and CDR2 YFSETQ. CDR3 nucleotide sequence: TGCGCCAGCAGCTTGGCCAGCGGAGGTTCCCCACTCTTC. Translated: CASSLASGGSPLF.

This chain's CDR3 is CASSPGQGVIQTQYF. CDR3 nucleotide sequence: TGTGCCAGCAGTCCGGGACAGGGCGTAATCCAGACCCAGTACTTC. V and J are TRBV28 and TRBJ2-5, with 9 bases lining up with TRBD1. The V and J ends lost 5 bases and 6 bases, in that order; junction bases with no gene match: 10. This CDR3 spans 15 amino acids. From germline, CDR1 is MDHEN and CDR2 SYDVKM. The complete variable domain, with remaining parts taken from reference TRBV28 and TRBJ2-5, reads DVKVTQSSRYLVKRTGEKVFLECVQDMDHENMFWYRQDPGLGLRLIYFSYDVKMKEKGDIPEGYSVSREKKERFSLILESASTNQTSMYLCASSPGQGVIQTQYFGPGTRLLVL.

This rearrangement joins TRBV20-1 to TRBJ2-7; D remains ambiguous. The V gene lost 6 bases and the J gene lost 3 bases, with 6 bases spanning the gap. The germline V gene has CDR1 DFQATT and CDR2 SNEGSKA (reference sequence). CDR3 length equals 10 residues. The CDR3 protein is CSAQNYEQYF. The CDR3 DNA follows: TGCAGTGCCCAGAACTACGAGCAGTACTTC.

The chain couples TRBV28 to TRBJ2-6, with 7 bases lining up with TRBD1. Germline V gives CDR1 MDHEN, CDR2 SYDVKM. This CDR3 has 16 amino acids. Trimming removed 5 bases from V and 0 bases from J; junction bases left unmatched: 4. The CDR3 protein is CASSSPGGSGANVLTF. The DNA for the CDR3 is TGTGCCAGCAGTAGCCCAGGGGGCTCTGGGGCCAACGTCCTGACTTTC.

Only a few counts were recorded for this clone. The same CDR3 also results from other DNA sequences found in this sample. This chain connects TRBV29-1 to TRBJ2-2; TRBD1 agrees at 10 bases. Germline trimming cut 6 bases from V and 4 bases from J; bases unmatched to any gene: 5. This CDR3 has 14 residues. The germline V gene encodes CDR1 SQVTM and CDR2 ANQGSEA. Written as DNA, the CDR3 is TGCAGCGTCGGACAGGGGGGAGGCACCGGGGAGCTGTTTTTT. Residues: CSVGQGGGTGELFF.

This chain joins TRBV27 and TRBJ2-1, with D possibly being TRBD2 (5 bases). Trimming removed 2 bases from V and 0 bases from J, with 8 bases in between. CDR1 is MNHEY, CDR2 SMNVEV, per germline (reference sequence). The CDR3 sequence is 15 residues long. In nucleotides, the CDR3 is TGTGCCAGCAGTTTAAGAGGGAGCTCCTACAATGAGCAGTTCTTC. Its translation: CASSLRGSSYNEQFF.

The J gene is TRBJ1-2, the V gene TRBV11-3; the match to TRBD1 covers 9 bases. Looked up from germline, CDR1 is SGHNT and CDR2 is YENEEA. CDR3 length: 15 residues. Trimming took 0 bases from V and 8 from J; bases not matched to a gene: 7. CDR3 region: CASSLDRDRETGYTF. CDR3 nucleotide sequence: TGTGCCAGCAGCTTAGATCGGGACAGGGAAACAGGCTACACCTTC.

This chain links TRBV28 with TRBJ2-1; 11 nucleotides line up with TRBD2. The V gene end was trimmed by 3 bases and the J gene end by 7 bases; junction bases not matched to a gene: 5. The germline V gene encodes CDR1 MDHEN and CDR2 SYDVKM. This CDR3 spans 15 amino acids. The CDR3 bases are TGTGCCAGCAGTTTGACACTAGCGGGAGTTAATGAGCAGTTCTTC. It translates to CASSLTLAGVNEQFF.

This clone occurred a few times. The J gene is TRBJ2-5, the V gene TRBV2, with 9 nucleotides matching TRBD1. The germline V gene has CDR1 SNHLY and CDR2 FYNNEI. Trimming removed 8 bases from V and 1 base from J; junction bases left unmatched: 8. The CDR3 extends over 15 amino acids. CDR3 residues: CASSRTGATQETQYF. CDR3 nucleotide sequence: TGTGCCAGCTCAAGGACAGGGGCGACCCAAGAGACCCAGTACTTC.

This clone was detected only a few times. V is TRBV10-2 and J is TRBJ1-1; D call uncertain. Trimming left V 7 bases short and J 11 bases short, with 17 bases between. The CDR3 has 12 residues. Germline V gives CDR1 WSHSY, CDR2 SAAADI. CDR3 sequence reads: CASMDGNFRAFF. For the CDR3, the DNA is TGCGCCAGCATGGACGGGAACTTCAGGGCTTTCTTT.

V usage is TRBV7-3 and J usage is TRBJ2-2, with 9 bases that match TRBD2. The length of the CDR3 is 17 residues. V was clipped by 5 bases and J by 6 bases; unmatched bases: 13. Germline V gene lookup returns CDR1 SGHTA and CDR2 FQGTGA. CDR3 in DNA: TGTGCCAGCAGCCGGCGTTCGGCGGGAGGGTCCGCCGGGGAGCTGTTTTTT. It is translated as CASSRRSAGGSAGELFF.

The rearrangement links TRBV30 to TRBJ1-2; the match to TRBD1 covers 7 bases. CDR1 and CDR2 from the germline V gene are GTSNPN and SVGIG (reference sequence). V was clipped by 6 bases and J by 4 bases; unmatched bases: 17. The CDR3 consists of 16 residues. The CDR3 loop is CACTIPGQSPLYGYTF. As DNA, the CDR3 is TGTGCCTGCACCATTCCGGGACAGTCTCCCCTCTATGGCTACACCTTC.

The chain uses TRBV28 and TRBJ2-7; 15 bases agree with TRBD2. J lost 1 base, V lost 8 bases, and 0 bases had no gene match. The CDR3 sequence is 14 residues long. Looked up from germline, CDR1 is MDHEN and CDR2 is SYDVKM. The CDR3 bases are TGTGCCAGCGGACTAGCGGGAGGGTCCTACGAGCAGTACTTC. Encoded protein: CASGLAGGSYEQYF.

This rearrangement joins TRBV2 to TRBJ1-1; D is undetermined. The germline gives CDR1 SNHLY, CDR2 FYNNEI. The CDR3 is made up of 15 amino acids. V was trimmed by 5 bases and J by 0 bases, leaving 13 bases between them. The DNA for the CDR3 is TGTGCCAGCAGTAAAGGGCAGAAAATGAACACTGAAGCTTTCTTT. Translation: CASSKGQKMNTEAFF.

This clone has only a few counts. The chain joins TRBV18 to TRBJ1-2, with a possible D match to TRBD1 (6 bases). The CDR3 loop spans 15 amino acids. Deletions cut 2 bases from V and 1 base from J, with 11 bases between. Germline V gives CDR1 KGHSH, CDR2 LQKENI. The CDR3 is CASSPGTGFNYGYTF. The CDR3, as DNA: TGTGCCAGCTCACCAGGTACAGGGTTTAACTATGGCTACACCTTC. Full variable domain (rest looked up from reference TRBV18 and TRBJ1-2): NAGVMQNPRHLVRRRGQEARLRCSPMKGHSHVYWYRQLPEEGLKFMVYLQKENIIDESGMPKERFSAEFPKEGPSILRIQQVVRGDSAAYFCASSPGTGFNYGYTFGSGTRLTVV.